The source of this T cell receptor (beta chain) is a study of T cell responses to AZD1222 COVID-19 vaccine. With respect to this clone: The antigen is unknown.

The protocol was immunoSEQ multiplex PCR, while the TCRdb copy is restricted to in-frame clones and leaves out a portion. The sample carries some 150,000 clones, around 83% recorded once. From germline, CDR1 is SGHRS and CDR2 YFSETQ. The CDR3 sequence is 16 residues long. V was shortened by 7 bases and J by 0 bases, with 17 bases between the two germline ends. Points from the study as a whole: It should be noted that donors were predominantly white British and more often female, and clonal diversity was possibly underestimated. The study identified only six AZD1222 recipients as seropositive at baseline. Scientists sampled the repertoires only once the peak T cell response had passed.

The rearrangement joins TRBV5-1 to TRBJ1-5, with TRBD1 as a possible D gene (5 bases). The source of this sequence is an adult in good health. The sample consisted of peripheral blood, taken on day 0 of MenACWY control vaccination. Written as DNA, the CDR3 is TGCGCCAGCGGCAGGGTGTTGCTTCTTAGCAATCAGCCCCAGCATTTT. This codes for CASGRVLLLSNQPQHF.